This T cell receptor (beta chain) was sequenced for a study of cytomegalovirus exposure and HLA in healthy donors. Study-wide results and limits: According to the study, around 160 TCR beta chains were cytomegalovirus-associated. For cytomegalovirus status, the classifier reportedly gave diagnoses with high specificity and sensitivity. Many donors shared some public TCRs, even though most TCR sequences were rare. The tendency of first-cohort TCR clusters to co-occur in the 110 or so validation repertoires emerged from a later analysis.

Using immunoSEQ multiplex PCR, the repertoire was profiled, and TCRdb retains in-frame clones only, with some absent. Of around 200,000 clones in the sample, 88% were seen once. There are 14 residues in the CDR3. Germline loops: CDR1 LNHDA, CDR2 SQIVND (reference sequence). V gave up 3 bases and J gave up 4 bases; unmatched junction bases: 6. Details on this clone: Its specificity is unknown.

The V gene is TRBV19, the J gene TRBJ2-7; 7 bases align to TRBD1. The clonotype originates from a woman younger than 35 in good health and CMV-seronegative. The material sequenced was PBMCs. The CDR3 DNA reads TGTGCCAGTAGTATGGGGACAGCCTATTACGAGCAGTACTTC. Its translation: CASSMGTAYYEQYF.